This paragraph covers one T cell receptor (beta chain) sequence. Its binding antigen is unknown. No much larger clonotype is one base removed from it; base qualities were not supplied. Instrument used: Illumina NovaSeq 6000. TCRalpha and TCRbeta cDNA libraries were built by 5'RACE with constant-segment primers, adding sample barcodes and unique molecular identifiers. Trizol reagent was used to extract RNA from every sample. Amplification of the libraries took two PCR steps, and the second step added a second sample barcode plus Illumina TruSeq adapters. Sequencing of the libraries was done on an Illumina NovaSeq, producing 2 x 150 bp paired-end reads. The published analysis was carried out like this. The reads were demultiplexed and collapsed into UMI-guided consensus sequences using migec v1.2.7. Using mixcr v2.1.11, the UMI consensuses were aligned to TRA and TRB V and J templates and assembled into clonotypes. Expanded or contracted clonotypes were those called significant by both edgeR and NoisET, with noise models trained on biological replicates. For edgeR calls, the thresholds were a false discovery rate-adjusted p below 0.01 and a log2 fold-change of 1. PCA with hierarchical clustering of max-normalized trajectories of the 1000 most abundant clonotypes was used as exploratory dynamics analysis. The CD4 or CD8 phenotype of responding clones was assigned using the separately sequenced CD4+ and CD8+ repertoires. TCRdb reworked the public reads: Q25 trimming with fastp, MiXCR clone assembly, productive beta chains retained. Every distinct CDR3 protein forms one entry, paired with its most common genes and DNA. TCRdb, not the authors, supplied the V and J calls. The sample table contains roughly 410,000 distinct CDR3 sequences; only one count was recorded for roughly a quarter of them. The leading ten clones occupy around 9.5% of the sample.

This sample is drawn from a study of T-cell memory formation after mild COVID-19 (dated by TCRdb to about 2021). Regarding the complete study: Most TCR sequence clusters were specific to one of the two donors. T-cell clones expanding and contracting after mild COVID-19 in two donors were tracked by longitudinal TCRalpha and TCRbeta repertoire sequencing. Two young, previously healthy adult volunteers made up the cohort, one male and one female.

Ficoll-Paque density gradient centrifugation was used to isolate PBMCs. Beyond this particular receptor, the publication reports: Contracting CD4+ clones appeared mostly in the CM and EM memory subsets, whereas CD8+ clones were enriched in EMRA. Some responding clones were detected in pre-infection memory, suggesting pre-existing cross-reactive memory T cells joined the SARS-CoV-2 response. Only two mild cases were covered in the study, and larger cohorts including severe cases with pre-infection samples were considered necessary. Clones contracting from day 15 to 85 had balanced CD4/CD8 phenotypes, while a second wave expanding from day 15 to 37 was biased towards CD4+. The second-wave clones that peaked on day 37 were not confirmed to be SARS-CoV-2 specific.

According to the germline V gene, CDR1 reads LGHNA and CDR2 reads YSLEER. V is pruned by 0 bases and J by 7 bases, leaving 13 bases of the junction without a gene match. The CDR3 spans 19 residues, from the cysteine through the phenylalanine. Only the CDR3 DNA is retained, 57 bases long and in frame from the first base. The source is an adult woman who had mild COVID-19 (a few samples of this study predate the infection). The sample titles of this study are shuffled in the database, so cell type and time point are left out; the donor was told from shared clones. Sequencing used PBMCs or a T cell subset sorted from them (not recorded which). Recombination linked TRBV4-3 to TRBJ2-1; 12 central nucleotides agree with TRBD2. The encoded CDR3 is CASSQDSLAGGQGWNEQFF. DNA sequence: TGCGCCAGCAGCCAAGACTCGCTAGCGGGAGGGCAGGGGTGGAATGAGCAGTTCTTC.